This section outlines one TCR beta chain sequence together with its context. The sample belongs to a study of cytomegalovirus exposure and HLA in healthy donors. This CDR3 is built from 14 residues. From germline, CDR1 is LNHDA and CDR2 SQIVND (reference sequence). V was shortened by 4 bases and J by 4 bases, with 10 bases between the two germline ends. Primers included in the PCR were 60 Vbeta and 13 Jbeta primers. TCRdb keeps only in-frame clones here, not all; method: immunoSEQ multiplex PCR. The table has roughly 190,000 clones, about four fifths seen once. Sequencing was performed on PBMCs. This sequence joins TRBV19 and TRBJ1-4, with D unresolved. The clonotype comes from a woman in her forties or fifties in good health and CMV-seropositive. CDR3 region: CASSKNRVNEKLFF. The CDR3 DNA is TGTGCCAGTAGTAAGAACAGAGTTAATGAAAAACTGTTTTTT.